This section outlines one TCR beta chain sequence together with its context. Only a few counts were recorded for this clone. Which antigen it targets is not known. There are no base qualities to consult, and no much larger clone falls within one base. Each collaborating institution followed its own protocols to collect whole blood in K2EDTA tubes. For TCRbeta analysis, collaborator samples were shipped as frozen whole blood, as isolated PBMCs, or as DNA extracted from either sample type. The germline V gene sets CDR1 to SNHLY and CDR2 to FYNNEI. Its CDR3 holds 14 amino acids, cysteine through phenylalanine. Only the CDR3 DNA stays, 42 bases, in frame from base 1. Trimming takes 7 bases from V and 1 base from J, and the germline ends sit 11 bases apart. TCRbeta CDR3 regions were amplified from genomic DNA by means of the immunoSEQ Assay, a bias-controlled multiplex PCR. The original methods were these. The number of nucleated cells in each sample was estimated by amplification of reference gene primers within the assay. To quantify the absolute abundance of each unique TCRbeta CDR3 rearrangement, sequence reads were collapsed and filtered. For each sample, productive Simpson clonality was calculated by taking the square root of Simpson's diversity index across productive rearrangements. What TCRdb holds here is the immuneACCESS table cut down to in-frame rearrangements. Part of the clones is not present; checked against another copy, under half of the missing clones reflect an unresolved V gene, and the others are unexplained. V and J calls and clone size are given by that table; D and trimming were obtained from the DNA. The sample table lists 80,000 or so clones, roughly 80% of them with a count of one. In total, the top ten clones hold under 45% of the sample.

The sample comes from a study of blood T cell repertoires in COVID-19 (dated by TCRdb to about 2020). General notes on the study: Samples covering the acute and convalescent phases of COVID-19 were provided by collaborators in the United States, Italy and Spain. The material from the prospective study consisted of cDNA or gDNA derived from T cells, B-cell-depleted T cells, or PBMCs. Deeply sampled blood TCRbeta repertoires from subjects exposed to, actively infected with, or recovered from COVID-19 were included in the dataset. The repertoires were made available in a free public database intended to serve as a resource for research on the immune response to SARS-CoV-2. Samples were obtained from the ongoing ImmuneRACE study (first 160 participants) and from about 1,300 subjects provided by 6 global collaborators. Nearly every sample came with metadata listing a de-identified subject ID, COVID-19 status, age in years and sex. Where available, HLA class I and class II types were taken from metadata supplied by the sample provider and were not determined by assay-based typing.

Results and caveats for the whole study, not just this receptor: The amount of clinical and demographic metadata varied by source and participant and was provided uncurated.

The source material was peripheral blood. The source of this sequence is a woman in her 70s with acute or convalescent COVID-19. In this chain, TRBV2 is recombined with TRBJ1-3, and the D gene may be TRBD1, 5 bases matching. At the DNA level, the sequence is TGTGCCAGCAAAAGACAGAATTCTGGAAACACCATATATTTT. It translates to CASKRQNSGNTIYF.